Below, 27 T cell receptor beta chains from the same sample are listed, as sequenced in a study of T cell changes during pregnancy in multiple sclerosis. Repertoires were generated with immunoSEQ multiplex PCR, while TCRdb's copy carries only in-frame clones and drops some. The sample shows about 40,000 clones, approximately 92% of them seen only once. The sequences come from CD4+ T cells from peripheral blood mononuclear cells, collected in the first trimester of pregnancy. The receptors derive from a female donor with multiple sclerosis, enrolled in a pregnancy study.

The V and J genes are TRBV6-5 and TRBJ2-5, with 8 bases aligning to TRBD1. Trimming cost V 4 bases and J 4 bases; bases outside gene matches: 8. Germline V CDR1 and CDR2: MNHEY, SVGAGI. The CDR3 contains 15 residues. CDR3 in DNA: TGTGCCAGCAGTTTGGCAGGGGGCCAGGGAGAGACCCAGTACTTC. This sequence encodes CASSLAGGQGETQYF.

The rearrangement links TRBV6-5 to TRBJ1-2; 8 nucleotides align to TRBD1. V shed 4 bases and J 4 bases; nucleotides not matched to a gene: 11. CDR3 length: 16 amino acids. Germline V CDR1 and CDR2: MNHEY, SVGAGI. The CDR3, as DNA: TGTGCCAGCAGTTCCAACTCCGGGACAGGATTCTATGGCTACACCTTC. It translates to CASSSNSGTGFYGYTF.

As DNA, the CDR3 is TGCGCCAGCAGCTTGGGGACAGGGGGCTTGAGCACTGAAGCTTTCTTT. This sequence encodes CASSLGTGGLSTEAFF. The rearrangement links TRBV5-1 to TRBJ1-1, with TRBD1 matching over 11 bases. CDR1 is SGHRS, CDR2 YFSETQ, per germline. CDR3 size: 16 residues. The trim removed 0 bases at V and 4 bases at J, leaving 5 bases unmatched.

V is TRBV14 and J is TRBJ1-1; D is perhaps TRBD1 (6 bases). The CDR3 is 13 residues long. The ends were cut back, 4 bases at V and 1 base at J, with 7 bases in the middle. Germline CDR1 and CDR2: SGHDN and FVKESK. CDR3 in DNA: TGTGCCAGCAGCCGACAGGAGAACACTGAAGCTTTCTTT. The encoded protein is CASSRQENTEAFF.

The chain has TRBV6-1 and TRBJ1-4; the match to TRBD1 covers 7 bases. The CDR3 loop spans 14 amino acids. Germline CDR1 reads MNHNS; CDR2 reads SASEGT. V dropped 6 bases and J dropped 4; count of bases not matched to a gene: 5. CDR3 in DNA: TGTGCCAGCAGGCCGGGGACAGTTAATGAAAAACTGTTTTTT. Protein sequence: CASRPGTVNEKLFF.

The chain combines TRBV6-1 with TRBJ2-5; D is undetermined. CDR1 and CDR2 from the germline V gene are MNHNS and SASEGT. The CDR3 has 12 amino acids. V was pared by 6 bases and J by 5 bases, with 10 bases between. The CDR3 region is CASRPIRETQYF. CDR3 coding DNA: TGTGCCAGCAGACCTATCAGGGAGACCCAGTACTTC.

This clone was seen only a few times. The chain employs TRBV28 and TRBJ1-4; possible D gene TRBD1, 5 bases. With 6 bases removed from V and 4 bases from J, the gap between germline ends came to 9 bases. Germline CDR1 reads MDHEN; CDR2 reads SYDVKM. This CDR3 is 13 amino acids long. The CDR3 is CASRRDFNEKLFF. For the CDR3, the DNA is TGTGCCAGCAGAAGGGACTTTAATGAAAAACTGTTTTTT.

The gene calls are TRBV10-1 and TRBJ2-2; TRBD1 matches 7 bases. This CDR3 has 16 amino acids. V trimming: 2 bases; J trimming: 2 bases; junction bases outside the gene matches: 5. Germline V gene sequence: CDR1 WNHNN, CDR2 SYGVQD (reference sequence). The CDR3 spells CASSEGAGGNTGELFF. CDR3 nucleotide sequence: TGCGCCAGCAGTGAGGGGGCAGGGGGAAACACCGGGGAGCTGTTTTTT.

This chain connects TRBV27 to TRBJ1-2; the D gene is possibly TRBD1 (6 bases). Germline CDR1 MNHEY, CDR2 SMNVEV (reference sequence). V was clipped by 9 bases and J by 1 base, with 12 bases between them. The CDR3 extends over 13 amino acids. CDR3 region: CASRDIFNYGYTF. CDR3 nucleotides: TGTGCCAGTAGGGACATATTTAACTATGGCTACACCTTC.

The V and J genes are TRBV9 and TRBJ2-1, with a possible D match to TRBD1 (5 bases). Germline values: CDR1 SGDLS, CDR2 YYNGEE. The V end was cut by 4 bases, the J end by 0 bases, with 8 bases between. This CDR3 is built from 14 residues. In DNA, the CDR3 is TGTGCCAGCAGCCCTGGGGCCTCCTACAATGAGCAGTTCTTC. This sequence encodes CASSPGASYNEQFF.

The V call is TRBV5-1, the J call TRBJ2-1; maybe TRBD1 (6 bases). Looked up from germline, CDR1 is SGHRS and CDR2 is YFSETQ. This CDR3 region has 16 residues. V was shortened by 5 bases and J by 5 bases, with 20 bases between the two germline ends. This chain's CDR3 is CASSPLRGTNDNEQFF. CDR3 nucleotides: TGCGCCAGCAGTCCCTTAAGGGGGACGAACGACAATGAGCAGTTCTTC. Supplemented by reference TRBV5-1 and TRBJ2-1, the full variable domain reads KAGVTQTPRYLIKTRGQQVTLSCSPISGHRSVSWYQQTPGQGLQFLFEYFSETQRNKGNFPGRFSGRQFSNSRSEMNVSTLELGDSALYLCASSPLRGTNDNEQFFGPGTRLTVL.

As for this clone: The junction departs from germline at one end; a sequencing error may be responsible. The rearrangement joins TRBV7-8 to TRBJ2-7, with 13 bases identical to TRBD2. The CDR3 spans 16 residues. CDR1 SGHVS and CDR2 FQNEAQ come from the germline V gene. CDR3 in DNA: TGTGCCAGCAGCGCCCAACGACTAGCGGGAGGTTACGGGCAGTACTTC. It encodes CASSAQRLAGGYGQYF. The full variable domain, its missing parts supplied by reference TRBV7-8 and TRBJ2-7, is GAGVSQSPRYKVAKRGQDVALRCDPISGHVSLFWYQQALGQGPEFLTYFQNEAQLDKSGLPSDRFFAERPEGSVSTLKIQRTQQEDSAVYLCASSAQRLAGGYGQYFGPGTRLTVT.

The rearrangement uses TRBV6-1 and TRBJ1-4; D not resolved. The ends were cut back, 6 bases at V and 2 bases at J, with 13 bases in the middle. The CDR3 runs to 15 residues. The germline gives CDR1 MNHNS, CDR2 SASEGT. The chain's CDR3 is CASSPSLGTNEKLFF. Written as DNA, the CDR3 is TGTGCCAGCAGCCCAAGCCTGGGCACTAATGAAAAACTGTTTTTT.

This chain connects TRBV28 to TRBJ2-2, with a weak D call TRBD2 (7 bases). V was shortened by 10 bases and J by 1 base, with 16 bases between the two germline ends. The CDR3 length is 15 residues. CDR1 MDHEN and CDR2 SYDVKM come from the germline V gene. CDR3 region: CATPGGARNTGELFF. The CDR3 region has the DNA TGTGCCACCCCTGGGGGGGCCAGGAACACCGGGGAGCTGTTTTTT.

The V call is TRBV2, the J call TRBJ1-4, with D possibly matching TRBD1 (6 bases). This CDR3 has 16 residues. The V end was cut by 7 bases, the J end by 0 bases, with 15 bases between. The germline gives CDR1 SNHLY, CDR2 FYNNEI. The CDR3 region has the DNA TGTGCCAGCATCAAGACAGGACCTACAACTAATGAAAAACTGTTTTTT. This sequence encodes CASIKTGPTTNEKLFF.

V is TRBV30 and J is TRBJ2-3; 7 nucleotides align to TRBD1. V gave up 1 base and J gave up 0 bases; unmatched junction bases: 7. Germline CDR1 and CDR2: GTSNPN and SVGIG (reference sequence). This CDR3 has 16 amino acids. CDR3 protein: CAWSGDSNPSTDTQYF. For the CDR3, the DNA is TGTGCCTGGAGTGGGGACAGCAACCCTAGCACAGATACGCAGTATTTT.

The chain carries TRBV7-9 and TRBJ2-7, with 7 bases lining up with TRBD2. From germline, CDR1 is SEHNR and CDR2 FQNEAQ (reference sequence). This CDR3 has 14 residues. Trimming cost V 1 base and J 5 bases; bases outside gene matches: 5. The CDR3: CASSLGGSFNEQYF. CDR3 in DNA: TGTGCCAGCAGCTTAGGCGGGAGTTTCAACGAGCAGTACTTC.

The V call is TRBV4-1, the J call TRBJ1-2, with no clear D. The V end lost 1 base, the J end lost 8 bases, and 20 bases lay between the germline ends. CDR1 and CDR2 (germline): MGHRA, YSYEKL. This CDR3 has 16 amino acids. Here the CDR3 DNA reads TGCGCCAGCAGCCAAGGGGGAGACATTGCCGTCGGAGGCTACACCTTC. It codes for CASSQGGDIAVGGYTF.

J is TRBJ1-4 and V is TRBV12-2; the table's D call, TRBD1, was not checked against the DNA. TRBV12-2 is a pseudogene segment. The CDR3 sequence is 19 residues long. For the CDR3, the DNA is TGTGCAAGTCGCTGGGGGGACAGGGGAAGGTTTTTGACTAATGAAAAACTGTTTTTT. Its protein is CASRWGDRGRFLTNEKLFF.

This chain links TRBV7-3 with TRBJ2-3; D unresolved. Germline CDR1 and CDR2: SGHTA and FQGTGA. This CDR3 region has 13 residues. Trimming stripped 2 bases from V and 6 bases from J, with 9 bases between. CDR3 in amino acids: CASSLGWADTQYF. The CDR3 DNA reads TGTGCCAGCAGCTTAGGCTGGGCGGATACGCAGTATTTT.

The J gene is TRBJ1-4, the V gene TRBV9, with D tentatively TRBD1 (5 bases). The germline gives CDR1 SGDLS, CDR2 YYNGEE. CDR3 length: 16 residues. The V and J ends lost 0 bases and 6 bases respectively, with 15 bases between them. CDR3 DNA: TGTGCCAGCAGCGTAGGTGGAGGGGAAGGTGATGAAAAACTGTTTTTT. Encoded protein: CASSVGGGEGDEKLFF.

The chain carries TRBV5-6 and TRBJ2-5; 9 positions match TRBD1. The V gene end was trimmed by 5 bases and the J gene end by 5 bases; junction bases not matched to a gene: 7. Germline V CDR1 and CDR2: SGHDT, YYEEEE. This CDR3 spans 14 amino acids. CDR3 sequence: CASRGQGGGETQYF. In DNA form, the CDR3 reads TGTGCCAGCAGGGGACAGGGTGGCGGGGAGACCCAGTACTTC.

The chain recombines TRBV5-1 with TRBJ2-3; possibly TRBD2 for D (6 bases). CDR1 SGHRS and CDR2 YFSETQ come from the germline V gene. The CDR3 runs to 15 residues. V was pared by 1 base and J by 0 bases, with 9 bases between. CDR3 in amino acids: CASSLSSVSTDTQYF. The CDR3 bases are TGCGCCAGCAGCTTGTCTAGCGTTAGCACAGATACGCAGTATTTT.

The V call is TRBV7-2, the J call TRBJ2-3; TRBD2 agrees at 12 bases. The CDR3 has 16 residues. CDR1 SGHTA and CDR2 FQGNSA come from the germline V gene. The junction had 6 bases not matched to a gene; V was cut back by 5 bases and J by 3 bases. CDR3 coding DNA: TGTGCCAGCAGCCGTACTACTAGCGGGGGGACAGATACGCAGTATTTT. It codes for CASSRTTSGGTDTQYF.

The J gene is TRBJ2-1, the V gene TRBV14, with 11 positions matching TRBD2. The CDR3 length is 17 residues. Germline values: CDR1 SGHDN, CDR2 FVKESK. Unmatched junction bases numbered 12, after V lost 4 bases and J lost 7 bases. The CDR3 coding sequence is TGTGCCAGCAGCCTCCTTTTACTAGCGGGAGAGTCGAATGAGCAGTTCTTC. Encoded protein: CASSLLLLAGESNEQFF. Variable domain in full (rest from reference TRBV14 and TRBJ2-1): EAGVTQFPSHSVIEKGQTVTLRCDPISGHDNLYWYRRVMGKEIKFLLHFVKESKQDESGMPNNRFLAERTGGTYSTLKVQPAELEDSGVYFCASSLLLLAGESNEQFFGPGTRLTVL.

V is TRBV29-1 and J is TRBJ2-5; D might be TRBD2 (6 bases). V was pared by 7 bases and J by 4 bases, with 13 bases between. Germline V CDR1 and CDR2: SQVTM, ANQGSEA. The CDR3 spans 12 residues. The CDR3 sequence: CSGLDRGETQYF. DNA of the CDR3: TGCAGCGGACTAGACAGAGGAGAGACCCAGTACTTC. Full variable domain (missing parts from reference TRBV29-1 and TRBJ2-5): SAVISQKPSRDICQRGTSLTIQCQVDSQVTMMFWYRQQPGQSLTLIATANQGSEATYESGFVIDKFPISRPNLTFSTLTVSNMSPEDSSIYLCSGLDRGETQYFGPGTRLLVL.

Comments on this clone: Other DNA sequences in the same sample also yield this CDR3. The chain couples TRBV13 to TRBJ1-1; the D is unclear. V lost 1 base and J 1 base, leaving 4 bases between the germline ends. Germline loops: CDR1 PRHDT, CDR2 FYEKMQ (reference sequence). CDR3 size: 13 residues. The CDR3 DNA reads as TGTGCCAGCAGCTTAGACAGGAACACTGAAGCTTTCTTT. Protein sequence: CASSLDRNTEAFF.